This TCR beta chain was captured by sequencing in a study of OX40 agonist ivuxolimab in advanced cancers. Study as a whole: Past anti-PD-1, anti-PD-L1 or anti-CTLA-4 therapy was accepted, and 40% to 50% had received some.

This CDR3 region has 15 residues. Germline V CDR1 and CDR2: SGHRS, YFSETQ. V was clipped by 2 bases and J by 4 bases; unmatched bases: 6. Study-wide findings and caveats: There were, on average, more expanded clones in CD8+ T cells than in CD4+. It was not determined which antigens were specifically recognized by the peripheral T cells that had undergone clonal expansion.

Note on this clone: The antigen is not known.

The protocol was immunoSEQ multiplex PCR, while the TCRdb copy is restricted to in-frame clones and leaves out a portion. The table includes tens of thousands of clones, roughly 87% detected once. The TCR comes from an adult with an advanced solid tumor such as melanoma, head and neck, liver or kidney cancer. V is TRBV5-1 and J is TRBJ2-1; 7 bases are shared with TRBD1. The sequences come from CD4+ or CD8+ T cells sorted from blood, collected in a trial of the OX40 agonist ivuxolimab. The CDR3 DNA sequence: TGCGCCAGCAGCTTTGACCGGGACAGTTACAATGAGCAGTTCTTC. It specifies CASSFDRDSYNEQFF.